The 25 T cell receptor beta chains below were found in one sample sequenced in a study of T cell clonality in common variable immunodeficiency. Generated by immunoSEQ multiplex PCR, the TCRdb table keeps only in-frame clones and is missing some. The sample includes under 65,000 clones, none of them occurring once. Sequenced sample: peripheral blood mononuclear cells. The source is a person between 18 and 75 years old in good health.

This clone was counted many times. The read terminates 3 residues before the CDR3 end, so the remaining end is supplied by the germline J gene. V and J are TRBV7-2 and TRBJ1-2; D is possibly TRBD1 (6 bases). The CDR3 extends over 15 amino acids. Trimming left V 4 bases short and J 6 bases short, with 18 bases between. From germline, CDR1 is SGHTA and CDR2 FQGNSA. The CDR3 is CASSYAGTHENGYTF. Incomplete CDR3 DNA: TGTGCCAGCAGCTATGCCGGGACACACGAAAATGGC.

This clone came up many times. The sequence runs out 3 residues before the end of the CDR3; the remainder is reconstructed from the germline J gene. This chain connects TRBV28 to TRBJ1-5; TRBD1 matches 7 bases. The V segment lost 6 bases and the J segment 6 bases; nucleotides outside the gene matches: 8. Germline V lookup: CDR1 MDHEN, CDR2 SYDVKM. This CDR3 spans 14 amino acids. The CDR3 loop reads CASSPTGEVQPQHF. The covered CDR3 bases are TGTGCCAGCAGCCCAACAGGGGAGGTTCAGCCC.

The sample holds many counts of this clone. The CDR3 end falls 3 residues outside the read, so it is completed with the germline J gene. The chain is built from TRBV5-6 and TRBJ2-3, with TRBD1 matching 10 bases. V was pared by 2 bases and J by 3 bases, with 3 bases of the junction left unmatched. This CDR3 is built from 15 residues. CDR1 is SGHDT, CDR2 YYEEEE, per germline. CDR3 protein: CASSFPGQGTDTQYF. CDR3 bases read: TGTGCCAGCAGCTTCCCGGGACAGGGGACAGATACG. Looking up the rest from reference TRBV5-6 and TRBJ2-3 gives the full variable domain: DAGVTQSPTHLIKTRGQQVTLRCSPKSGHDTVSWYQQALGQGPQFIFQYYEEEERQRGNFPDRFSGHQFPNYSSELNVNALLLGDSALYLCASSFPGQGTDTQYFGPGTRLTVL.

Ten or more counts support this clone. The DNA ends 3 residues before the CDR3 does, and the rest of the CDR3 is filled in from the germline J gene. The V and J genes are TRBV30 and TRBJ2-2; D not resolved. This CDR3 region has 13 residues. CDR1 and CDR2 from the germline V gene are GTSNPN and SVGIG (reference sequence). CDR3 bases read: TGTGCCTGGAGGCAAGGGTGGAATTCACCG. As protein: CAWRQGWNSP. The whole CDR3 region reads CAWRQGWNSPLFF.

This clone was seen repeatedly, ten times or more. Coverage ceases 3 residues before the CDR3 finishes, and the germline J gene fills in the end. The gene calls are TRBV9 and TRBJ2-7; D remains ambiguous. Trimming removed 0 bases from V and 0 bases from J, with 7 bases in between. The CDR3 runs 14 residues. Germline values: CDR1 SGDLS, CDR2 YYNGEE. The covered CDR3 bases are TGTGCCAGCAGCGTAGATCTCAGCTCCTACGAG. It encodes CASSVDLSSYE. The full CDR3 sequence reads CASSVDLSSYEQYF.

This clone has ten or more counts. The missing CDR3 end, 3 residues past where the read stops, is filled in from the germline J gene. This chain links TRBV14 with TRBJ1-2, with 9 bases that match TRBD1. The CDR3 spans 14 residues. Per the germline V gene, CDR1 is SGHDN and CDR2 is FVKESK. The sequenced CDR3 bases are TGTGCCAGCAGAGGGACAGGGTATGTAGATACC. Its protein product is CASRGTGYVDT. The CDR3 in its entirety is CASRGTGYVDTYTF.

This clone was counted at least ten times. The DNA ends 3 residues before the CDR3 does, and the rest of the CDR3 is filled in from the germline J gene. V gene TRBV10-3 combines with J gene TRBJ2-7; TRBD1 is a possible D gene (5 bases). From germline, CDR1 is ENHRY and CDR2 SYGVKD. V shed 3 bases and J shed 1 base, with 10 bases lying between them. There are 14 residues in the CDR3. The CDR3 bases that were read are TGTGCCATCAGTGACTCAGGGAAGTCCTACGAG. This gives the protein CAISDSGKSYE. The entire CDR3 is CAISDSGKSYEQYF.

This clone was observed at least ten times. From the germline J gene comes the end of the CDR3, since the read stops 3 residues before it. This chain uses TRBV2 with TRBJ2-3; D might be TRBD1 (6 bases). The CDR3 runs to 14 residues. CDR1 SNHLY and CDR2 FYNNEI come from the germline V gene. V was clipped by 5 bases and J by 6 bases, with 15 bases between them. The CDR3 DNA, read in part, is TGTGCCAGCAGTTTTATTTCACAGGGTGATACG. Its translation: CASSFISQGDT. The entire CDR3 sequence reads CASSFISQGDTQYF.

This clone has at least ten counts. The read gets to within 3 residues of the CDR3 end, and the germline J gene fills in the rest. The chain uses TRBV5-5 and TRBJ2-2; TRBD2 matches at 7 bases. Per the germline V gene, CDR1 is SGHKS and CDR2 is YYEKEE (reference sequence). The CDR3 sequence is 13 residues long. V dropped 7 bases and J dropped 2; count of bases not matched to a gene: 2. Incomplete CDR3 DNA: TGTGCCAGCGGGACTACCAACACCGGGGAG. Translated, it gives CASGTTNTGE. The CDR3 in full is CASGTTNTGELFF.

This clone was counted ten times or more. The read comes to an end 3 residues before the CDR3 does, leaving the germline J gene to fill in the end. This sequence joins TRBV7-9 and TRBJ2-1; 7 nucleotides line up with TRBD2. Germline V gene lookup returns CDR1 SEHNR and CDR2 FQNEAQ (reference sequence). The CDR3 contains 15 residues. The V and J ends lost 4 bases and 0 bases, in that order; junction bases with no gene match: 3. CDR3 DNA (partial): TGTGCCAGCAGCTACAGCGGGGCCTCCTACAATGAG. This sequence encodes CASSYSGASYNE. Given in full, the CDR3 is CASSYSGASYNEQFF.

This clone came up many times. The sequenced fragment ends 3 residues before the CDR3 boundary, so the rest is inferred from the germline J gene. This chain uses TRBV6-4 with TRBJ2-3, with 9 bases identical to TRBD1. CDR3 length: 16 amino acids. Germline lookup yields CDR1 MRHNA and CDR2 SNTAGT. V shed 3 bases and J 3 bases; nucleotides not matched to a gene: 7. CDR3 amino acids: CASSDSPGQGTDTQYF. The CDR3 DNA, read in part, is TGTGCCAGCAGTGATTCTCCGGGACAGGGTACAGATACG.

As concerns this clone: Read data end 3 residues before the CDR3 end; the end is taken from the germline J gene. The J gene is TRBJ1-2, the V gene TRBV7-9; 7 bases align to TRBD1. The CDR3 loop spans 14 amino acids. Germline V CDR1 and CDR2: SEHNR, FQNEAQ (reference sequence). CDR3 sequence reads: CASSFQGVTDTYTF. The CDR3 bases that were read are TGTGCCAGCAGCTTTCAGGGGGTCACAGATACC.

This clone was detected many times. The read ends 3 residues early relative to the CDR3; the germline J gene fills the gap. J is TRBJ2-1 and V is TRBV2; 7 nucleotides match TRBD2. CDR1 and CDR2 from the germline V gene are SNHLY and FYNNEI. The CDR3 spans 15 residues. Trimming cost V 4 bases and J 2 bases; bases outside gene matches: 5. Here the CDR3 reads CASSAGRGPYNEQFF. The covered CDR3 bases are TGTGCCAGCAGTGCAGGGAGGGGTCCCTACAATGAG.

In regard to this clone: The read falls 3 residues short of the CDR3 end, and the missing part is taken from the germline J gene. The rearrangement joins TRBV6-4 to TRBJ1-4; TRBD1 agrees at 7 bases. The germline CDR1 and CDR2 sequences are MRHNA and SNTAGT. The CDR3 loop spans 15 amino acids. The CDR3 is CASSSDRSGANVLFF. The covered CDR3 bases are TGTGCCAGCAGCTCGGACAGGTCCGGGGCCAACGTA.

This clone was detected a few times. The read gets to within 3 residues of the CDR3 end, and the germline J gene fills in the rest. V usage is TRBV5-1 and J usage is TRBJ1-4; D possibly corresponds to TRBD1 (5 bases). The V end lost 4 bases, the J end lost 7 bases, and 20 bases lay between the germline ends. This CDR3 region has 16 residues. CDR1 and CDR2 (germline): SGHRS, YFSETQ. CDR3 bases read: TGCGCCAGCAGCGGAGAGACATCGAGGGGTAGTGAAAAA. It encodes CASSGETSRGSEK. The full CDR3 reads CASSGETSRGSEKLFF.

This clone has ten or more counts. CDR3 sequence reads: CASSLLRGYTGELFF. CDR3 DNA (partial): TGTGCCAGCAGCTTACTGCGGGGATACACCGGGGAG. The V and J genes are TRBV7-9 and TRBJ2-2; the D gene is possibly TRBD2 (6 bases). The sequenced fragment ends 3 residues before the CDR3 boundary, so the rest is inferred from the germline J gene. The CDR3 length is 15 residues. With 2 bases removed from V and 3 bases from J, the gap between germline ends came to 10 bases. The germline V gene encodes CDR1 SEHNR and CDR2 FQNEAQ (reference sequence).

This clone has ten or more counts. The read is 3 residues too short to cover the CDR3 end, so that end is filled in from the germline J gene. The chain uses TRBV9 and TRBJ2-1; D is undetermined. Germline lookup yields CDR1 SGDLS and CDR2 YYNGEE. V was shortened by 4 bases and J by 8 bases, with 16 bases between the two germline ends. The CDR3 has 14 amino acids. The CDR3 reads CASSPSPPEDEQFF. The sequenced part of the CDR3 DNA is TGTGCCAGCAGCCCTTCCCCTCCTGAGGATGAG.

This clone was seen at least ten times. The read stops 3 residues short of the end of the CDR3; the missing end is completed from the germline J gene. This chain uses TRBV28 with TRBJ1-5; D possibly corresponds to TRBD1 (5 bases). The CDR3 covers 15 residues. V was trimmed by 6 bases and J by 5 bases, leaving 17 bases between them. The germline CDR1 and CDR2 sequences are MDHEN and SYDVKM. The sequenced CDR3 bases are TGTGCCAGCAGCTTGGGGGGAGGGGATTATCAGCCC. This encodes CASSLGGGDYQP. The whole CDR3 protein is CASSLGGGDYQPQHF.

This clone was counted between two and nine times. This chain's CDR3 is CAWSVQTIYDYTF. CDR3 DNA (partial): TGTGCCTGGAGTGTACAGACGATTTACGAC. J is TRBJ1-2 and V is TRBV30; no clear D. The read ends 3 residues shy of where the CDR3 ends; the end is completed using the germline J gene. Germline CDR1 and CDR2: GTSNPN and SVGIG (reference sequence). The CDR3 sequence is 13 residues long.

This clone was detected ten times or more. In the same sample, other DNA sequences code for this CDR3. Here the CDR3 reads CASSFQNTGELFF. The sequenced part of the CDR3 DNA is TGCGCCAGCAGCTTTCAGAATACCGGGGAG. The chain is built from TRBV5-1 and TRBJ2-2, with D unresolved. The read comes to an end 3 residues before the CDR3 does, leaving the germline J gene to fill in the end. CDR3 size: 13 residues. From germline, CDR1 is SGHRS and CDR2 YFSETQ. The germline V and J ends were trimmed by 2 bases and 5 bases, with 7 bases remaining between them.

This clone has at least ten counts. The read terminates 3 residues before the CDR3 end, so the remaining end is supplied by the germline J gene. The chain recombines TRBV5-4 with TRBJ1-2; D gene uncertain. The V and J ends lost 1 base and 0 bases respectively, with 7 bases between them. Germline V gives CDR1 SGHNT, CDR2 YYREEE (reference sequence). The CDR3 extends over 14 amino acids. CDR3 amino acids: CASSLTAANYGYTF. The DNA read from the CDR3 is TGTGCCAGCAGCTTGACAGCCGCTAACTATGGC.

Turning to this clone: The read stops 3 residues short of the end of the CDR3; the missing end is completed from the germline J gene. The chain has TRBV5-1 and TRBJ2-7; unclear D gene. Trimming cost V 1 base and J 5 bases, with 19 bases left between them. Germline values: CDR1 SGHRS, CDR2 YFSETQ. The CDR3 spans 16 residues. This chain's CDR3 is CASSLRVAGEGNEQYF. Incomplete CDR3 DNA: TGCGCCAGCAGCTTGAGGGTGGCAGGAGAAGGTAACGAG.

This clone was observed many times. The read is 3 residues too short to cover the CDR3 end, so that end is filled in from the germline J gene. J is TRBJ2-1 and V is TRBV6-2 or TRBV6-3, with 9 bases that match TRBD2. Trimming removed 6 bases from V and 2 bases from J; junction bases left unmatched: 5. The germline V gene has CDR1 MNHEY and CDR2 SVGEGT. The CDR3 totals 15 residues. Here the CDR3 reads CASSLTSGAYNEQFF. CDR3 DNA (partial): TGTGCCAGCAGCCTGACTAGCGGAGCCTACAATGAG.

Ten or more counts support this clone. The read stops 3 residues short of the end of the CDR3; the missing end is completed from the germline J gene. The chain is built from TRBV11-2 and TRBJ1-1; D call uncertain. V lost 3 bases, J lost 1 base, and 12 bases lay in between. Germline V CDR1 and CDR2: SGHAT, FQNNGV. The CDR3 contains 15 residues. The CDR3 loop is CASSFDFTANTEAFF. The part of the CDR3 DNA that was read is TGTGCCAGCAGCTTCGACTTTACGGCGAACACTGAA.

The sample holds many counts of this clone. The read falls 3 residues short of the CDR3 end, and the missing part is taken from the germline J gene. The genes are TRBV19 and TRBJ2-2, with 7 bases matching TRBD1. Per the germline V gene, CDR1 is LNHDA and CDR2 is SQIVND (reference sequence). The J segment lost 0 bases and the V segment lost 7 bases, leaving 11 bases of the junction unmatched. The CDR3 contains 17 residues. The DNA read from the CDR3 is TGTGCCAGTACCAGGGACAGCCGTCTTTCGAACACCGGGGAG. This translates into CASTRDSRLSNTGE. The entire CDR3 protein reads CASTRDSRLSNTGELFF.